This record concerns one T cell receptor (beta chain) sequence. It has no known antigen specificity. No base qualities exist here, and no much larger clone lies one base off it. The germline V gene provides CDR1 SGHTA and CDR2 FQGTGA. V and J are trimmed by 5 bases and 5 bases, and the gene matches miss 14 bases of the junction. The cysteine opens and the phenylalanine closes a CDR3 of 18 amino acids. CDR3 DNA only is kept here, 54 bases in frame from base 1. This specimen belongs to a study of cytomegalovirus exposure and HLA in healthy donors (dated by TCRdb to 2016 to 2017). Notes on the research overall: According to an earlier analysis of several hundred of the donors, about 179 million T cells yielded 90 million to 130 million unique TCR beta sequences and more than 250 Gb of sequence data. An early release that covered around 590 HLA-typed donors contained about 290 gigabases of sequencing data and about 93 million unique TCR sequences. Among the roughly 380 genotyped donors, around 81% belonged to the genetic ancestry cluster associated with self-reported Caucasian donors. The study was designed to test whether signatures of past pathogen exposure could be identified by cataloging public T cell receptors. The T cell repertoires of around 730 subjects were profiled by immunosequencing and related to cytomegalovirus serostatus. Along with the approximately 620-subject first cohort, a separate validation cohort of over a hundred different subjects was used. To predict cytomegalovirus infection status, the study combined high-throughput TCR immunosequencing, statistical association of individual TCRs with disease status, and machine learning. A later analysis re-examined previously published TCR beta repertoires from 600 to 700 donors and added high-resolution HLA genotyping to investigate patterns of TCR occurrence. Rather than using new phenotypic data, the later analysis identified candidate immune exposures from TCR beta sequences and from how often those sequences occurred across donors. An earlier analysis of approximately 580 of the donors used high-throughput TCR beta sequencing to judge whether each TCR beta V gene segment behaved as functional or pseudogenic. Donor age, sex, ethnicity and CMV serostatus were compiled alongside the repertoire data. In a later genetic analysis, genome-wide SNP genotypes for about 55% of the roughly 670 donors were used, and that subset was treated as a discovery cohort. Every repertoire in the discovery cohort had been generated on one and the same sequencing platform. HLA typing included class I and class II loci at four-digit resolution. Typing coverage varied by locus: roughly 629-630 donors for A, B, C, DRB1 and DQB1; some 520 for DQA1; 600 to 610 for DPA1; 400 to 480 for DPB1. Four to six DR-DQ haplotypes were handled as single units for association and clustering because linkage in the cohort was strong. On average, roughly 240,000 unique TCR beta nucleotide sequences were sequenced per donor among a few hundred genotyped donors of the cohort, with roughly 18% of those sequences being non-productive. Study-level results and caveats: Only TCR beta chains were sequenced in this cohort, and the absence of alpha or paired-chain data limited detectable features. A later analysis found that HLA-associated TCR beta chains were more clonally expanded and had lower generation probabilities than equally common non-associated chains. A few of the identified cytomegalovirus-associated TCR beta chains were confirmed in vitro to be specific for cytomegalovirus antigens. In a later analysis, TCR association rates were found to vary across HLA loci, with the most associated TCRs seen for DRB1 alleles and the fewest for HLA-C alleles. A later analysis found that most CMV-associated TCR beta chains appeared HLA-restricted, with HLA associations seemingly driven largely by CMV exposure. A later analysis associated around 16,000 TCR beta sequences with specific HLA alleles at a false discovery rate of 0.05. In both the original and validation cohorts, the classifier was reported to diagnose cytomegalovirus status with high specificity and sensitivity. A later analysis reported that several top co-occurrence clusters appeared linked to parvovirus B19, influenza, CMV and Epstein-Barr virus. Assigning TCR associations to individual alleles was difficult when HLA alleles, especially DR and DQ, strongly co-occurred. A further reported finding was that TCR beta sequences accurately predicted the HLA-A and HLA-B alleles for most subjects in the first cohort. A total of 150 or so TCR beta chains were listed by the study as associated with cytomegalovirus. Roughly uniform sequencing depth across donors was assumed in presence/absence analyses, although this assumption may not hold. A cluster of highly shared sequence variants was judged likely to be a technical artifact of the sequencing pipeline. In an earlier analysis of approximately 600 of the donors, most TCR beta V segments were observed in productive rearrangements about 90% or about 30% of the time, broadly matching IMGT annotations. In a later genetic analysis, a missense DCLRE1C variant was associated with V-gene and J-gene trimming of TCR beta chains, and the association was replicated in an independent cohort. While some public TCRs were present in many individuals, most TCR sequences turned up only very rarely across donors. A later genetic analysis reported fewer N-insertions in productive TCRs among donors in an Asian-associated ancestry cluster than the roughly 690-donor mean. CMV serostatus was the only immune exposure information available for the cohort. Because the 87-base-pair reads could not distinguish some IMGT-functional V segments, including TRBV6-2 and TRBV6-3, those segments were excluded. Because HLA typing was unavailable for some donors at each locus, only the typed subset was used in association tests. The earlier analysis of almost 600 of the donors excluded over 15 rarely observed V segments, including chromosome 9 orphons, because counts were too low. Correlated functional status among segregating V segments might be attributable to linkage disequilibrium, but an unknown experimental factor could not be ruled out. The authors suggested that the approach could potentially be extended to other disease states and immunological phenotypes.

The library came from the immunoSEQ multiplex PCR assay. For the multiplex PCR, a mixture combining 60 forward primers for TCR Vbeta segments and 13 reverse primers for TCR Jbeta segments was used. A multiplex PCR assay on genomic DNA amplified the CDR3 region of rearranged TCR beta genes. The Illumina HiSeq System was used to sequence the amplified TCR beta libraries as 87-base-pair reads. The study's own analysis went as follows. Across the 500 to 750 repertoires, a later analysis counted 78 million or so unique TCR beta chains, 8.5 million to 12 million of which were shared by at least two donors. Raw reads were error-corrected and collapsed into unique sequences by a nearest-neighbor algorithm in which closely related sequences were merged to remove PCR and sequencing errors. CDR3 sequences were aligned to IMGT reference sequences to assign V, D and J gene segments. For a sequence to be retained, a match of at least six nucleotides to both a V gene segment and a J gene segment was required. A rearrangement was called productive if the CDR3 had no stop codons and remained in frame with V and J, and every other rearrangement was called non-productive. CDR3 was defined by IMGT convention, running from the second conserved V-encoded cysteine to the conserved J-encoded phenylalanine. The earlier analysis of a few hundred of the donors excluded any sequence lacking an unambiguous match to a single V gene segment. An earlier analysis of 500 to 700 of the donors classified V segments as functional when productive rearrangements were above 56.7% and as segregating when the standard deviation between donors was above 5%. To diagnose cytomegalovirus status from the catalog of TCR beta chain sequences, a statistical classification framework was built. V and J gene assignment, in a later analysis, came from comparing TCR nucleotide sequences with IMGT/GENE-DB human TR gene sequences. Using the TCRdist pipeline, a later analysis assigned CDR3 sequences along with most-parsimonious VDJ recombination scenarios. In a later analysis, each TCR beta chain was defined by its CDR3 amino acid sequence together with its V-gene family, and reads lacking a unique V-gene family were excluded. To address suspected cross-contamination and a sequencing artifact, a later analysis removed around 600 highly shared, low-generation-probability nucleotide sequences. In a later analysis, a clonal expansion index for each public chain was calculated from normalized within-repertoire ranks of inferred template counts. In a later analysis, generation probabilities were computed using a VDJ recombination model fitted to out-of-frame rearrangements, and the results were checked against IGoR. In a later analysis, hypergeometric tests were used to score TCR-TCR, TCR-HLA and TCR-CMV co-occurrence, with a repertoire-size bias correction applied to TCR pairs. False discovery rates were estimated in a later analysis by permuting HLA or CMV assignments 20 times. In a later analysis, co-occurring TCRs were grouped using DBSCAN, with TCRdist sequence similarity added in when clustering inside HLA-allele-positive subsets. Repertoires with fewer than 30,000 or more than 120,000 public chains, plus five repertoires with anomalous nucleotide sharing, were excluded from co-occurrence clustering. TCRdb limited this immuneACCESS table to in-frame rearrangements with V and J called. A share of clones is missing; checked studies link under half to unresolved V genes, and the rest is unexplained. That table is the source of V, J and clone size, and D and trimming were worked out from the DNA. The sample has 150,000 to 200,000 clones on record, approximately 80% of them singletons. Together, the top ten hold around 2.6% of the sample.

The cohort was made up of about 610 healthy bone marrow donors. At the time of sampling, every cohort member was nominally healthy, though immune exposures that went unrecorded were likely present. The donor tested CMV seronegative and was one of the 352 seronegative cohort members. Each donor provided a peripheral blood sample, and peripheral blood mononuclear cells were used for TCR beta sequencing. The Qiagen DNeasy Blood Extraction Kit was used to extract genomic DNA from the blood cell samples. The receptor was derived from a female donor in good health and CMV-seronegative. The chain joins TRBV7-3 to TRBJ2-5; 13 bases in the junction line up with TRBD2. Input material: PBMCs. The CDR3 has the sequence CASSPTPKLAGGRETQYF. At the DNA level, the sequence is TGTGCCAGCAGCCCGACTCCGAAACTAGCGGGGGGGCGGGAGACCCAGTACTTC.